These T cell receptor beta chains were read from a single sample in a study of shared clonotypes between healthy human individuals. Sequencing used immunoSEQ multiplex PCR; TCRdb keeps in-frame clones, though not all of them. Of 1,500,000 or so clones listed, approximately 98.5% are singletons. Sequencing input: naive CD4+ T cells sorted from blood. The receptor set was obtained from a man aged 25 to 45 in good health. Both conserved end residues are part of each CDR3. A D gene is named only where the DNA matches it firmly. Expanded clones are given a class, and other clones once, few, many or no size at all.

v_call	clone_size	d_call	j_call	cdr3_aa	cdr3_nt
TRBV5-8	-	TRBD2	TRBJ2-3	CASSRTGGPPSIQDTQYF	TGTGCCAGCAGCCGAACGGGAGGCCCTCCTTCCATTCAGGATACGCAGTATTTT
TRBV4-1	-	TRBD1	TRBJ2-5	CASSRDRLETQYF	TGCGCCAGCAGTCGGGACAGACTGGAGACCCAGTACTTC
TRBV28	-	TRBD2	TRBJ2-2	CATIRPVAGVHTGELFF	TGTGCCACCATCCGACCAGTGGCGGGAGTGCACACCGGGGAGCTGTTTTTT
TRBV9	-	TRBD1	TRBJ2-7	CASSGGGRDSYEQYF	TGTGCCAGCAGCGGAGGGGGCAGGGACTCCTACGAGCAGTACTTC
TRBV7-9	-	TRBD2	TRBJ2-1	CASSDRAGTSGTYNEQFF	TGTGCCAGCAGCGATCGGGCCGGGACTAGCGGGACCTACAATGAGCAGTTCTTC
TRBV11-3	once	-	TRBJ1-3	CASRDYGPTPLLAGNTIYF	TGTGCCAGCAGAGATTATGGGCCAACTCCCCTCCTGGCGGGAAACACCATATATTTT
TRBV7-9	-	-	TRBJ1-3	CASSRQGNTIYF	TGTGCCAGCAGTCGACAGGGAAACACCATATATTTT
TRBV7-9	-	-	TRBJ1-1	CASSKGAEAFF	TGTGCCAGCAGCAAGGGCGCTGAAGCTTTCTTT
TRBV5-4	-	TRBD2	TRBJ2-2	CASSLPGLAAGELFF	TGTGCCAGCAGCTTACCGGGACTAGCGGCCGGGGAGCTGTTTTTT
TRBV29-1	-	TRBD1	TRBJ2-3	CSSRTGGLTDTQYF	TGCAGCTCCAGGACAGGGGGCCTCACAGATACGCAGTATTTT
TRBV28	-	-	TRBJ2-7	CASSLLGGVYEQYF	TGTGCCAGCAGTTTATTAGGGGGGGTCTACGAGCAGTACTTC
TRBV7-2	-	-	TRBJ2-2	CASSPFGARPGELFF	TGTGCCAGCAGCCCCTTCGGTGCCAGGCCTGGGGAGCTGTTTTTT
TRBV5-8	-	-	TRBJ2-7	CASSLVGTQIYEQYF	TGTGCCAGCAGCTTGGTAGGGACACAGATCTACGAGCAGTACTTC
TRBV2	-	TRBD1	TRBJ1-1	CASGTDMNTEAFF	TGTGCCAGCGGGACAGACATGAACACTGAAGCTTTCTTT
TRBV13	-	-	TRBJ1-2	CASSFFEYGYTF	TGTGCCAGCAGCTTCTTCGAATATGGCTACACCTTC
TRBV21-1	-	-	TRBJ1-2	CASSKIGQGYYGYTF	TGTGCCAGCAGCAAAATTGGACAGGGTTACTATGGCTACACCTTC
TRBV5-1	-	-	TRBJ2-1	CASSTESSYNEQFF	TGCGCCAGCAGTACGGAGAGCTCCTACAATGAGCAGTTCTTC
TRBV5-1	-	-	TRBJ2-7	CASSESRTYLRGQYF	TGCGCCAGCAGTGAATCCCGGACCTACCTACGAGGCCAGTACTTC
TRBV4-1	-	-	TRBJ2-5	CASSRGPIQETQYF	TGCGCCAGCAGCCGCGGGCCAATCCAAGAGACCCAGTACTTC
TRBV19	-	TRBD2	TRBJ2-5	CASSMGTSKFSRQETQYF	TGTGCCAGTAGTATGGGGACTAGCAAATTTTCGAGGCAAGAGACCCAGTACTTC